One sample yielded the 23 T cell receptor beta chains listed below, sequenced in a study of blood T cell repertoires in COVID-19. The repertoire was sequenced with immunoSEQ multiplex PCR; TCRdb's copy has only in-frame clones and lacks some. The sample yields about 140,000 clones, over 70% seen once. The material sequenced was peripheral blood. Receptors originate from a man between 65 and 85 years old who had recovered from COVID-19.

The chain couples TRBV2 to TRBJ2-2; a possible D gene is TRBD1 (6 bases). The germline gives CDR1 SNHLY, CDR2 FYNNEI. This CDR3 is built from 13 residues. V lost 9 bases, J lost 1 base, and 9 bases lay in between. The CDR3 DNA reads TGTGCCAGTGGACAGTGGAACACCGGGGAGCTGTTTTTT. Its translation: CASGQWNTGELFF.

The chain links TRBV6-6 to TRBJ2-5; a weak D match, TRBD2 (5 bases). Germline V lookup: CDR1 MNHNY, CDR2 SVGAGI (reference sequence). The CDR3 has 15 amino acids. Trimming pared 5 bases from V and 3 bases from J, leaving 16 bases between. The CDR3 is CASSANPMGEETQYF. The CDR3 bases are TGTGCCAGCAGTGCCAACCCCATGGGAGAAGAGACCCAGTACTTC.

The chain is built from TRBV19 and TRBJ2-1, with TRBD2 matching 9 bases. Germline V lookup: CDR1 LNHDA, CDR2 SQIVND (reference sequence). J gave up 4 bases and V 4 bases, and 5 bases lay outside the gene matches. This CDR3 has 15 amino acids. CDR3 nucleotide sequence: TGTGCCAGTAGTACGCTAGCGGGATCTTACAATGAGCAGTTCTTC. It is translated as CASSTLAGSYNEQFF. The full variable domain, with the rest looked up from reference TRBV19 and TRBJ2-1, is DGGITQSPKYLFRKEGQNVTLSCEQNLNHDAMYWYRQDPGQGLRLIYYSQIVNDFQKGDIAEGYSVSREKKESFPLTVTSAQKNPTAFYLCASSTLAGSYNEQFFGPGTRLTVL.

V gene TRBV7-8 combines with J gene TRBJ2-5, with D possibly matching TRBD1 (6 bases). CDR1 is SGHVS and CDR2 is FQNEAQ in the germline V gene. CDR3 size: 14 residues. Trimming stripped 1 base from V and 7 bases from J, with 13 bases between. The CDR3, as DNA: TGTGCCAGCAGCTTAGGACAGGCACTTTTGACCCAGTACTTC. It translates to CASSLGQALLTQYF.

The chain links TRBV24-1 to TRBJ2-4; D is ambiguous. V was clipped by 9 bases and J by 7 bases, with 18 bases between them. CDR1 KGHDR and CDR2 SFDVKD come from the germline V gene. This CDR3 is built from 14 residues. The CDR3 DNA sequence: TGTGCCACCTATTCAGAACACCCCGGGAACATTCAGTACTTC. This sequence encodes CATYSEHPGNIQYF.

This clone was recorded only once. This sequence joins TRBV6-5 and TRBJ1-3, with D maybe TRBD1 (6 bases). CDR3 length equals 14 residues. The V gene lost 8 bases and the J gene lost 4 bases, with 15 bases spanning the gap. Germline CDR1 and CDR2: MNHEY and SVGAGI. The CDR3 sequence: CASSQGLTGNTIYF. The CDR3 nucleotides read TGTGCCAGCTCACAGGGTCTCACGGGAAACACCATATATTTT.

The gene calls are TRBV28 and TRBJ1-2; TRBD1 matches 8 bases. The trim removed 0 bases at V and 5 bases at J, leaving 5 bases unmatched. CDR3 length equals 15 residues. Germline CDR1 MDHEN, CDR2 SYDVKM. The CDR3: CASSLWSGTGYGYTF. The CDR3 DNA reads TGTGCCAGCAGTTTATGGTCCGGGACAGGTTATGGCTACACCTTC.

J is TRBJ1-1 and V is TRBV21-1; the table's D call of TRBD1 was not tested on the DNA. TRBV21-1 is tagged as a pseudogene. The CDR3 sequence is 15 residues long. The CDR3 loop reads CASDRAECWKTEAFF. In DNA form, the CDR3 reads TGTGCCAGTGACAGGGCCGAGTGTTGGAAAACTGAAGCTTTCTTT.

The J gene is TRBJ2-7, the V gene TRBV9; 7 positions agree with TRBD2. The CDR3 extends over 17 amino acids. The J segment lost 5 bases and the V segment lost 0 bases, leaving 14 bases of the junction unmatched. In germline, CDR1 is SGDLS, CDR2 YYNGEE. CDR3 nucleotide sequence: TGTGCCAGCAGCGTAGGGGGGAGTAGCGGGTTCGGGGACGAGCAGTACTTC. It encodes CASSVGGSSGFGDEQYF. Drawing the rest from reference TRBV9 and TRBJ2-7, the complete variable domain is DSGVTQTPKHLITATGQRVTLRCSPRSGDLSVYWYQQSLDQGLQFLIQYYNGEERAKGNILERFSAQQFPDLHSELNLSSLELGDSALYFCASSVGGSSGFGDEQYFGPGTRLTVT.

The chain couples TRBV10-2 to TRBJ1-2; possible D gene TRBD1, 6 bases. With 4 bases removed from V and 7 bases from J, the gap between germline ends came to 10 bases. The CDR3 covers 12 residues. Germline values: CDR1 WSHSY, CDR2 SAAADI. CDR3 sequence reads: CASSAIRGGYTF. CDR3 nucleotides: TGCGCCAGCAGTGCCATCAGGGGTGGCTACACCTTC.

V and J are TRBV20-1 and TRBJ2-7; a possible D gene is TRBD2 (6 bases). V was trimmed by 3 bases and J by 2 bases, leaving 11 bases between them. The CDR3 totals 13 residues. The germline V gene has CDR1 DFQATT and CDR2 SNEGSKA (reference sequence). As DNA, the CDR3 is TGCAGTGCTAGTGGCGGGGCCGCCTACGAGCAGTACTTC. Amino acids: CSASGGAAYEQYF.

V gene TRBV2 combines with J gene TRBJ1-5, with 9 bases that match TRBD1. In germline, CDR1 is SNHLY, CDR2 FYNNEI. V lost 6 bases to trimming and J lost 2 bases; unmatched junction nucleotides: 11. There are 17 residues in the CDR3. The CDR3 here is CASSPGTGRLGNQPQHF. As DNA, the CDR3 is TGTGCCAGCAGCCCCGGGACAGGGAGGTTGGGCAATCAGCCCCAGCATTTT.

The chain is built from TRBV4-1 and TRBJ1-3; D is unclear. Germline assignment: CDR1 MGHRA and CDR2 YSYEKL. V was clipped by 5 bases and J by 2 bases, with 10 bases between them. The CDR3 consists of 14 residues. The CDR3 DNA sequence: TGCGCCAGCAGCAATGTATTAACTGGAAACACCATATATTTT. Translation: CASSNVLTGNTIYF.

The V gene is TRBV19, the J gene TRBJ2-3, with D perhaps matching TRBD2 (5 bases). Trimming pared 5 bases from V and 6 bases from J, leaving 9 bases between. From germline, CDR1 is LNHDA and CDR2 SQIVND (reference sequence). CDR3 length equals 12 residues. The CDR3 DNA reads as TGTGCCAGTAGTTTCGTAGCGGATACGCAGTATTTT. It codes for CASSFVADTQYF.

This clone was picked up many times. The rearrangement uses TRBV29-1 and TRBJ1-1; 7 bases map to TRBD1. The CDR3 length is 10 residues. V gave up 6 bases and J gave up 8 bases; unmatched junction bases: 3. Germline V CDR1 and CDR2: SQVTM, ANQGSEA. CDR3 residues: CSVMTGEAFF. In DNA, the CDR3 is TGCAGCGTGATGACAGGGGAAGCTTTCTTT. Together with reference TRBV29-1 and TRBJ1-1, the CDR3 gives the full variable domain: SAVISQKPSRDICQRGTSLTIQCQVDSQVTMMFWYRQQPGQSLTLIATANQGSEATYESGFVIDKFPISRPNLTFSTLTVSNMSPEDSSIYLCSVMTGEAFFGQGTRLTVV.

The CDR3 nucleotides are TGTGCCAGCAGTTACGGGGGGGCCACTGAAGCTTTCTTT. Its protein product is CASSYGGATEAFF. This rearrangement joins TRBV6-5 to TRBJ1-1; a weak D match, TRBD1 (6 bases). V was shortened by 2 bases and J by 4 bases, with 8 bases between the two germline ends. There are 13 residues in the CDR3. Germline V gives CDR1 MNHEY, CDR2 SVGAGI.

The genes are TRBV4-1 and TRBJ2-2, with D perhaps TRBD2 (5 bases). The germline V and J ends were trimmed by 1 base and 6 bases, with 12 bases remaining between them. Germline CDR1 is MGHRA and CDR2 is YSYEKL. This CDR3 has 15 residues. This CDR3 reads CASSQGGLYAGELFF. The DNA for the CDR3 is TGCGCCAGCAGCCAAGGTGGACTGTACGCCGGGGAGCTGTTTTTT.

The CDR3 protein is CASSQGQAKVAGDNEQFF. The DNA for the CDR3 is TGTGCCAGCAGCCAAGGTCAGGCTAAGGTAGCGGGAGACAATGAGCAGTTCTTC. The J gene is TRBJ2-1, the V gene TRBV3-1 (or the pseudogene TRBV3-2), with TRBD2 matching over 9 bases. The length of the CDR3 is 18 residues. CDR1 LGHDT and CDR2 YNNKEL come from the germline V gene (reference sequence). Germline trimming cut 1 base from V and 5 bases from J; bases unmatched to any gene: 12.

CDR3 sequence: CASSVAGQGAGNEQFF. In DNA, the CDR3 is TGTGCCAGCAGCGTAGCTGGGCAGGGGGCAGGCAATGAGCAGTTCTTC. This chain uses TRBV9 with TRBJ2-1; 8 positions match TRBD1. With 0 bases clipped from V and 6 bases from J, the junction kept 8 bases outside the gene matches. The CDR3 has 16 residues. CDR1 and CDR2 (germline): SGDLS, YYNGEE.

This chain connects TRBV5-4 to TRBJ1-3; TRBD1 matches 7 bases. The CDR3 length is 16 residues. J gave up 0 bases and V 4 bases, and 7 bases lay outside the gene matches. CDR1 and CDR2 (germline): SGHNT, YYREEE (reference sequence). Written as DNA, the CDR3 is TGTGCCAGCAGCCCGGGACAGAGGAGCTCTGGAAACACCATATATTTT. Translating gives CASSPGQRSSGNTIYF.

This clone was counted between two and nine times. The CDR3 nucleotides read TGTGCCAGCAGCGCGGACAGGAGCTCCCTCGAGCAGTACTTC. It yields the protein CASSADRSSLEQYF. The chain is built from TRBV7-9 and TRBJ2-7; 7 nucleotides match TRBD1. Germline trimming cut 5 bases from V and 6 bases from J; bases unmatched to any gene: 10. The germline V gene encodes CDR1 SEHNR and CDR2 FQNEAQ (reference sequence). This CDR3 region has 14 residues.

This chain joins TRBV11-3 and TRBJ1-1; 8 nucleotides align to TRBD1. Germline-derived CDR1 and CDR2 are SGHNT and YENEEA. V was clipped by 5 bases and J by 5 bases; unmatched bases: 4. The CDR3 has 13 amino acids. As DNA, the CDR3 is TGTGCCAGCAGCCTGGACAGGGATACTGAAGCTTTCTTT. Translation gives CASSLDRDTEAFF.

V gene TRBV6-4 combines with J gene TRBJ2-3; 10 bases line up with TRBD2. Germline trimming cut 2 bases from V and 2 bases from J; bases unmatched to any gene: 1. Per germline, CDR1 MRHNA and CDR2 SNTAGT. The CDR3 totals 15 residues. Here the CDR3 reads CASSDGTSDTDTQYF. The CDR3 nucleotides read TGTGCCAGCAGTGACGGGACTAGCGACACAGATACGCAGTATTTT.